The T cell receptor (beta chain) under discussion was sequenced for a study of blood T cell repertoires in COVID-19. Whole-study context: The United States, Italy and Spain were the sources of the acute and convalescent COVID-19 samples.

The CDR3 covers 14 residues. Trimming cost V 3 bases and J 4 bases; bases outside gene matches: 4. Germline V gives CDR1 KGHDR, CDR2 SFDVKD. Residents of approximately 25 US areas, aged roughly 18 to 89 years, made up the participants. Exposed enrollees had met someone with a PCR-confirmed or clinician-diagnosed COVID-19 case at some point within the 2 weeks before study entry. The data were produced by immunoSEQ multiplex PCR, yet TCRdb's version contains in-frame clones alone and is incomplete. The sample has roughly 190,000 clones; 84% are singletons. This chain joins TRBV24-1 and TRBJ1-2, with 7 bases fitting TRBD1. Sequenced input: PBMCs or T cells enriched from blood (not recorded which). This clonotype originated in a woman in her 30s who had been exposed to COVID-19. The CDR3, as DNA: TGTGCCACCAGTGATACTGGGACAGCCTATGGCTACACCTTC. Translated, it gives CATSDTGTAYGYTF.